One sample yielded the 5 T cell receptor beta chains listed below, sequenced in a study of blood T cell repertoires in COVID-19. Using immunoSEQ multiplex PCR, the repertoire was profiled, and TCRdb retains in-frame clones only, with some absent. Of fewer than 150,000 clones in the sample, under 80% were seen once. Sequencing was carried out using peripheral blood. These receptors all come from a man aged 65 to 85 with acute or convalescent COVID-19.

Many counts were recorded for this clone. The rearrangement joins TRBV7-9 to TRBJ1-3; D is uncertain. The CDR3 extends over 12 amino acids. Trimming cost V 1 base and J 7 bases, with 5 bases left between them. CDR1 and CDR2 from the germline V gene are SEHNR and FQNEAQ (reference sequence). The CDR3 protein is CASSLVLNTIYF. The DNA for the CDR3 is TGTGCCAGCAGCTTAGTTCTGAACACCATATATTTT.

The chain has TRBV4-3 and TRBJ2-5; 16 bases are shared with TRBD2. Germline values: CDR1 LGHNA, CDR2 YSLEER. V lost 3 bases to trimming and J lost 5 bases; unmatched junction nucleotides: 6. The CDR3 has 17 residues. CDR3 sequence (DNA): TGCGCCAGCAGCCAGGGACTAGCGGGGGGGCTGGGGGAGACCCAGTACTTC. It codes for CASSQGLAGGLGETQYF.

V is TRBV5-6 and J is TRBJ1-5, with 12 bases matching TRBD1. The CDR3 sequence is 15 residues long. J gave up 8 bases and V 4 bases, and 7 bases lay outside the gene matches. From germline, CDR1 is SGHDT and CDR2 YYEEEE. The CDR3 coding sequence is TGTGCCAGCAGCCGTCGAGGGACAGGGGGCAAGCCCCAGCATTTT. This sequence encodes CASSRRGTGGKPQHF.

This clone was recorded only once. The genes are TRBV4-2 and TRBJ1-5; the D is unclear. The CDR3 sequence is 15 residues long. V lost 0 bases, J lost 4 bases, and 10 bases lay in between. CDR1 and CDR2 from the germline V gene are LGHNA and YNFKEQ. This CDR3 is CASSQDAGKNQPQHF. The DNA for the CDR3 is TGTGCCAGCAGCCAAGATGCGGGCAAGAATCAGCCCCAGCATTTT.

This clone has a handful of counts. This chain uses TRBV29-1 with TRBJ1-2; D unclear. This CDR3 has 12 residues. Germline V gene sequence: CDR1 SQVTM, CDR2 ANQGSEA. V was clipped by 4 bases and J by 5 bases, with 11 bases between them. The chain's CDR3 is CSVVGRFYGYTF. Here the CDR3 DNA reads TGCAGCGTTGTGGGCAGGTTTTATGGCTACACCTTC.